The 29 T cell receptor beta chains presented below share a single source sample, sequenced in a study of OX40 agonist ivuxolimab in advanced cancers. The repertoire was sequenced with immunoSEQ multiplex PCR; TCRdb's copy has only in-frame clones and lacks some. Among about 73,000 clones listed, less than 90% were seen once. Sequencing used CD4+ or CD8+ T cells sorted from blood, obtained in a trial of the OX40 agonist ivuxolimab. These receptors were obtained from an adult with an advanced solid tumor such as melanoma, head and neck, liver or kidney cancer.

The rearrangement links TRBV5-1 to TRBJ1-4, with TRBD1 identical over 8 bases. J lost 7 bases, V lost 3 bases, and 5 bases had no gene match. The CDR3 extends over 14 amino acids. Germline V CDR1 and CDR2: SGHRS, YFSETQ. CDR3 DNA sequence: TGCGCCAGCAGCTCCTCGACAGGGGCTGAAAAACTGTTTTTT. It translates to CASSSSTGAEKLFF.

The chain is built from TRBV5-6 and TRBJ2-3, with 9 bases aligning to TRBD2. CDR3 length equals 18 residues. CDR1 SGHDT and CDR2 YYEEEE come from the germline V gene. J lost 0 bases, V lost 1 base, and 9 bases had no gene match. The CDR3 region has the DNA TGTGCCAGCAGCTTGCGCCCTGGACTAGCGAAGAGCACAGATACGCAGTATTTT. It encodes CASSLRPGLAKSTDTQYF.

This chain connects TRBV7-3 to TRBJ2-3; D may be TRBD1 (6 bases). Trimming shortened V by 2 bases and J by 2 bases, and 11 bases separated the two germline ends. The CDR3 consists of 15 residues. The germline V gene encodes CDR1 SGHTA and CDR2 FQGTGA. The CDR3 DNA reads TGTGCCAGCAGCTTACTAGGGGGAACCACAGATACGCAGTATTTT. Protein: CASSLLGGTTDTQYF.

The V gene is TRBV7-9, the J gene TRBJ1-1, with 8 bases identical to TRBD1. CDR1 is SEHNR, CDR2 FQNEAQ, per germline (reference sequence). After removal of 1 base from V and 3 bases from J, the junction contained 7 bases not matched to a gene. CDR3 size: 16 residues. The CDR3 DNA is TGTGCCAGCAGCTTAGGGCAGGGGGCGCCGGACACTGAAGCTTTCTTT. As protein: CASSLGQGAPDTEAFF.

This clone was seen a single time. The chain couples TRBV5-8 to TRBJ2-5; 10 bases agree with TRBD1. CDR3 length: 16 residues. V lost 4 bases to trimming and J lost 5 bases; unmatched junction nucleotides: 11. Germline V gene lookup returns CDR1 SGHTS and CDR2 YDEGEE. The CDR3 sequence: CASSISGTGVGETQYF. The CDR3 bases are TGTGCCAGCAGCATCTCCGGGACAGGGGTTGGGGAGACCCAGTACTTC.

The chain uses TRBV2 and TRBJ1-3, with D tentatively TRBD1 (5 bases). Germline V gene lookup returns CDR1 SNHLY and CDR2 FYNNEI. This CDR3 is built from 15 residues. V was shortened by 2 bases and J by 4 bases, with 12 bases between the two germline ends. CDR3 DNA: TGTGCCAGCAGTGAACGCAGGGCTTCAGGAAACACCATATATTTT. Translation: CASSERRASGNTIYF.

CDR3 DNA: TGTGCCTGGAGTCAGAGATATGGCTACACCTTC. It codes for CAWSQRYGYTF. The V gene is TRBV30, the J gene TRBJ1-2; D not certain. V gave up 2 bases and J gave up 5 bases, with 6 bases separating them. Looked up from germline, CDR1 is GTSNPN and CDR2 is SVGIG (reference sequence). The CDR3 runs to 11 residues.

The V gene is TRBV5-1, the J gene TRBJ1-5; D is possibly TRBD1 (5 bases). The V end lost 3 bases, the J end lost 13 bases, and 20 bases lay between the germline ends. The CDR3 extends over 14 amino acids. CDR1 SGHRS and CDR2 YFSETQ come from the germline V gene. The CDR3 DNA reads TGCGCCAGCAGCTGGGCCCCCGGGACCGATTATCAGCATTTT. Its translation is CASSWAPGTDYQHF.

The chain links TRBV7-2 to TRBJ1-1, with D unresolved. The CDR3 loop spans 14 amino acids. Germline-derived CDR1 and CDR2 are SGHTA and FQGNSA. The ends were cut back, 5 bases at V and 1 base at J, with 11 bases in the middle. The CDR3 sequence: CASSAWTGNTEAFF. CDR3 in DNA: TGTGCCAGCAGCGCCTGGACTGGGAACACTGAAGCTTTCTTT.

The chain links TRBV4-1 to TRBJ1-2; 10 positions agree with TRBD1. Germline V gene data show CDR1 as MGHRA and CDR2 as YSYEKL. Trimming cost V 6 bases and J 0 bases; bases outside gene matches: 7. CDR3 size: 16 residues. The CDR3 DNA reads TGCGCCAGCAGGAAACCGGGACAGGGGTCTAACTATGGCTACACCTTC. This gives the protein CASRKPGQGSNYGYTF.

The chain recombines TRBV6-5 with TRBJ2-1; TRBD2 aligns across 7 bases. This CDR3 has 14 residues. CDR1 MNHEY and CDR2 SVGAGI come from the germline V gene. The ends lost 6 bases at V and 7 bases at J; junction bases unmatched: 9. The CDR3 here is CASRTGGGRNEQFF. CDR3 DNA sequence: TGTGCCAGCAGGACCGGCGGGGGACGTAATGAGCAGTTCTTC.

This chain joins TRBV19 and TRBJ1-2, with TRBD1 identical over 7 bases. The V and J ends lost 6 bases and 4 bases, in that order; junction bases with no gene match: 8. This CDR3 has 14 residues. Per germline, CDR1 LNHDA and CDR2 SQIVND (reference sequence). CDR3: CASRETGPTYGYTF. CDR3 in DNA: TGTGCCAGTAGGGAGACAGGGCCTACCTATGGCTACACCTTC.

The V and J genes are TRBV6-4 and TRBJ2-3, with D possibly TRBD2 on 7 matching bases. Germline V lookup: CDR1 MRHNA, CDR2 SNTAGT. V was cut by 4 bases and J by 1 base, with 15 bases left in between. The CDR3 length is 16 residues. The CDR3 nucleotides read TGTGCCAGCAGTGCTCTTGGGGGGGCCGGCACAGATACGCAGTATTTT. This encodes CASSALGGAGTDTQYF.

This clone occurred a few times. The chain couples TRBV2 to TRBJ1-3; D gene ambiguous. CDR1 is SNHLY and CDR2 is FYNNEI in the germline V gene. The germline V and J ends were trimmed by 3 bases and 4 bases, with 7 bases remaining between them. The CDR3 length is 13 residues. As DNA, the CDR3 is TGTGCCAGCAGTGATATGCCAGGAAACACCATATATTTT. Its translation is CASSDMPGNTIYF.

The chain has TRBV6-5 and TRBJ2-7; maybe TRBD1 (6 bases). The CDR3 totals 14 residues. V was cut by 6 bases and J by 0 bases, with 12 bases left in between. Germline CDR1 reads MNHEY; CDR2 reads SVGAGI. CDR3 sequence: CASSSGTISYEQYF. CDR3 nucleotides: TGTGCCAGCAGCTCCGGGACAATCTCCTACGAGCAGTACTTC.

Here the CDR3 DNA reads TGCGCCAGCAGCCTCTCGAGGGGGAATAGAGGGCTAGAGACCCAGTACTTC. Translating gives CASSLSRGNRGLETQYF. V gene TRBV4-1 combines with J gene TRBJ2-5; the D gene is possibly TRBD1 (6 bases). V was clipped by 4 bases and J by 4 bases, with 22 bases between them. Germline V CDR1 and CDR2: MGHRA, YSYEKL. The CDR3 is made up of 17 amino acids.

V gene TRBV7-2 combines with J gene TRBJ1-1; D gene ambiguous. Germline CDR1 and CDR2: SGHTA and FQGNSA. V was pared by 1 base and J by 5 bases, with 11 bases between. This CDR3 has 14 amino acids. Here the CDR3 reads CASSLDRRGTEAFF. DNA of the CDR3: TGTGCCAGCAGCTTAGATCGACGGGGTACTGAAGCTTTCTTT.

The gene calls are TRBV5-1 and TRBJ1-1, with TRBD1 matching over 8 bases. The CDR3 has 14 residues. The V segment lost 4 bases and the J segment 2 bases; nucleotides outside the gene matches: 4. The germline V gene encodes CDR1 SGHRS and CDR2 YFSETQ. CDR3 loop: CASSGQGFNTEAFF. The CDR3 bases are TGCGCCAGCAGCGGACAGGGTTTTAACACTGAAGCTTTCTTT.

The chain couples TRBV11-2 to TRBJ2-1; TRBD1 matches at 10 bases. Germline values: CDR1 SGHAT, CDR2 FQNNGV. V lost 6 bases to trimming and J lost 8 bases; unmatched junction nucleotides: 4. The length of the CDR3 is 13 residues. Here the CDR3 reads CASRGQGRDEQFF. The CDR3 DNA reads as TGTGCCAGCAGGGGACAGGGGCGGGATGAGCAGTTCTTC.

The CDR3 DNA follows: TGTGCCAGCAGCTTAAGGAGGGATTATAATTCACCCCTCCACTTT. The encoded protein is CASSLRRDYNSPLHF. The chain links TRBV5-6 to TRBJ1-6; no reliable D call. From germline, CDR1 is SGHDT and CDR2 YYEEEE. Trimming stripped 2 bases from V and 4 bases from J, with 10 bases between. The CDR3 length is 15 residues. Full variable domain (remainder filled in from reference TRBV5-6 and TRBJ1-6): DAGVTQSPTHLIKTRGQQVTLRCSPKSGHDTVSWYQQALGQGPQFIFQYYEEEERQRGNFPDRFSGHQFPNYSSELNVNALLLGDSALYLCASSLRRDYNSPLHFGNGTRLTVT.

The genes are TRBV7-2 and TRBJ1-1; no firm D call. The CDR3 runs 13 residues. Trimming left V 4 bases short and J 6 bases short, with 12 bases between. Looked up from germline, CDR1 is SGHTA and CDR2 is FQGNSA. As DNA, the CDR3 is TGTGCCAGCAGCTCGGGTCATGGATCTGAAGCTTTCTTT. This translates into CASSSGHGSEAFF.

The genes are TRBV5-1 and TRBJ1-2; TRBD1 matches 7 bases. V lost 0 bases and J lost 8; bases outside the gene matches: 4. The CDR3 extends over 13 amino acids. CDR1 and CDR2 (germline): SGHRS, YFSETQ. CDR3: CASSLAQGKGYTF. DNA of the CDR3: TGCGCCAGCAGCTTGGCACAGGGGAAAGGCTACACCTTC. The whole variable domain, filled in from reference TRBV5-1 and TRBJ1-2, reads KAGVTQTPRYLIKTRGQQVTLSCSPISGHRSVSWYQQTPGQGLQFLFEYFSETQRNKGNFPGRFSGRQFSNSRSEMNVSTLELGDSALYLCASSLAQGKGYTFGSGTRLTVV.

CDR3 DNA: TGTGCCTGGACCCACGCCGGGACAGGGAATATTAAACCCCTCCACTTT. Amino acid sequence: CAWTHAGTGNIKPLHF. This chain uses TRBV30 with TRBJ1-6; 9 positions match TRBD1. CDR3 length: 16 amino acids. Trimming removed 4 bases from V and 12 bases from J; junction bases left unmatched: 16. Germline V gives CDR1 GTSNPN, CDR2 SVGIG (reference sequence).

V is TRBV27 and J is TRBJ2-3; tentatively, D is TRBD1 (5 bases). This CDR3 has 14 residues. V shed 3 bases and J shed 5 bases, with 12 bases lying between them. The germline V gene encodes CDR1 MNHEY and CDR2 SMNVEV (reference sequence). In DNA, the CDR3 is TGTGCCAGCAGTTTTGACACAGGCAGAGATACGCAGTATTTT. Translation: CASSFDTGRDTQYF.

The chain has TRBV7-2 and TRBJ2-2; the D gene is possibly TRBD2 (7 bases). Trimming took off 1 base at V and 14 bases at J, with 14 bases between the two ends. This CDR3 has 13 residues. CDR1 and CDR2 (germline): SGHTA, FQGNSA. CDR3 amino acids: CASSLDRDYVLFF. DNA for the CDR3: TGTGCCAGCAGCTTAGACAGGGACTACGTCCTGTTTTTT.

For the CDR3, the DNA is TGTGCCAGCAGCCAAGGTACTACCGGGACGGAGAGCTCCTACGAGCAGTACTTC. Translation: CASSQGTTGTESSYEQYF. The chain is built from TRBV4-2 and TRBJ2-7; D is tentatively TRBD1 or TRBD2 (5 bases each). This CDR3 region has 18 residues. Germline CDR1 reads LGHNA; CDR2 reads YNFKEQ. V was pared by 1 base and J by 0 bases, with 19 bases between.

This chain joins TRBV29-1 and TRBJ1-2; D uncertain. Trimming took 5 bases from V and 5 from J, leaving 15 bases between them. The CDR3 totals 13 residues. The germline gives CDR1 SQVTM, CDR2 ANQGSEA. The CDR3 sequence: CSVYDLGRYGYTF. The CDR3 DNA reads as TGCAGCGTTTACGATTTAGGGAGATATGGCTACACCTTC.

This chain joins TRBV6-4 and TRBJ1-3; 8 bases are shared with TRBD1. The length of the CDR3 is 15 residues. The germline CDR1 and CDR2 sequences are MRHNA and SNTAGT. Trimming removed 7 bases from V and 4 bases from J; junction bases left unmatched: 9. CDR3 protein: CASTRTGRGGNTIYF. The DNA for the CDR3 is TGTGCCAGCACCCGGACAGGGAGAGGCGGAAACACCATATATTTT.

The rearrangement joins TRBV7-2 to TRBJ2-7; D gene unclear. The CDR3 contains 13 residues. V lost 5 bases to trimming and J lost 2 bases, with 10 bases between them. Germline V lookup: CDR1 SGHTA, CDR2 FQGNSA. For the CDR3, the DNA is TGTGCCAGCAGCCCGACACGAACCTACGAGCAGTACTTC. This codes for CASSPTRTYEQYF.